These T cell receptor beta chains were read from a single sample in a study of CD8 T cells in ankylosing spondylitis. TCRdb reanalysed the 5' RACE reads using MiXCR and keeps one entry per CDR3 protein. The sample lists around 480,000 distinct CDR3 sequences; about a sixth were seen once. Sequenced material: blood, either unsorted or a sorted T cell fraction (not recorded which). All receptors come from a male donor with ankylosing spondylitis. CDR3s include the opening cysteine and the closing phenylalanine or tryptophan. Fields, in order: CDR3 protein, J gene, CDR3 length, V gene, clone size. Clone size is not always given. Where it is, it says once, few, many or a class for expanded clones.

CDR3: CASGGVSNQPQHF
J: TRBJ1-5
length: 13
V: TRBV12-5
size: few

CDR3: CSVEYSGPETQYF
J: TRBJ2-5
length: 13
V: TRBV29-1
size: few

CDR3: CSAQTAGLGNEQFF
J: TRBJ2-1
length: 14
V: TRBV20-1
size: -

CDR3: CASSQDRGVGNTIYF
J: TRBJ1-3
length: 15
V: TRBV4-2
size: -

CDR3: CASSFTTGTGELFF
J: TRBJ2-2
length: 14
V: TRBV5-1
size: few

CDR3: CASSPNRYYEQYF
J: TRBJ2-7
length: 13
V: TRBV18
size: few

CDR3: CAWSVGGDSYEQYF
J: TRBJ2-7
length: 14
V: TRBV30
size: few

CDR3: CASAPGRRADQPQHF
J: TRBJ1-5
length: 15
V: TRBV2
size: -

CDR3: CASSLRRVDTDTQYF
J: TRBJ2-3
length: 15
V: TRBV5-8
size: -

CDR3: CASSERQGADTYEQYF
J: TRBJ2-7
length: 16
V: TRBV4-2
size: many

CDR3: CSALLWLAGSYEQYF
J: TRBJ2-7
length: 15
V: TRBV20-1
size: few

CDR3: CASSSSARESTDTQYF
J: TRBJ2-3
length: 16
V: TRBV5-1
size: -

CDR3: CASSSAASSYEQYF
J: TRBJ2-7
length: 14
V: TRBV12-3/TRBV12-4
size: few

CDR3: CASSLTRGAYNEQFF
J: TRBJ2-1
length: 15
V: TRBV7-2
size: few

CDR3: CASSEARGRNTIYF
J: TRBJ1-3
length: 14
V: TRBV2
size: -

CDR3: CSAPTSGTTSLTQYF
J: TRBJ2-5
length: 15
V: TRBV20-1
size: -

CDR3: CASSIRGFQETQYF
J: TRBJ2-5
length: 14
V: TRBV19
size: few

CDR3: CASRASGTNNEQFF
J: TRBJ2-1
length: 14
V: TRBV6-2/TRBV6-3
size: few

CDR3: CASSLPGNGYTF
J: TRBJ1-2
length: 12
V: TRBV5-1
size: many

CDR3: CSAFKHQETQYF
J: TRBJ2-5
length: 12
V: TRBV20-1
size: -

CDR3: CASSQGGPGGYTF
J: TRBJ1-2
length: 13
V: TRBV3-1
size: few

CDR3: CATSRGSVAGTEKLFF
J: TRBJ1-4
length: 16
V: TRBV15
size: many

CDR3: CASSLAQGVIGTEAFF
J: TRBJ1-1
length: 16
V: TRBV7-8
size: -

CDR3: CASMVAGGRGADTQYF
J: TRBJ2-3
length: 16
V: TRBV5-1
size: -

CDR3: CAISESAKTGYEQYF
J: TRBJ2-7
length: 15
V: TRBV10-3
size: few

CDR3: CASSLEVGQSPSSYEQYF
J: TRBJ2-7
length: 18
V: TRBV12-3/TRBV12-4
size: many

CDR3: CASSPRDNPTGELFF
J: TRBJ2-2
length: 15
V: TRBV9
size: few